The entry below gives a single TCR beta chain sequence along with its context. The record originates from a study of T cell responses to AZD1222 COVID-19 vaccine. TCRdb's table, derived via immunoSEQ multiplex PCR, lists solely in-frame clones and lacks some. Of tens of thousands of clones listed, approximately 86% are singletons. Germline V gene lookup returns CDR1 LGHNA and CDR2 YNFKEQ. The CDR3 is made up of 15 amino acids. J gave up 10 bases and V 4 bases, and 9 bases lay outside the gene matches. Specimen: peripheral blood, collected 28 days after the second AZD1222 dose. The origin of this receptor is an adult who received the AZD1222 COVID-19 vaccine. The chain joins TRBV4-2 to TRBJ1-6; 8 nucleotides align to TRBD1. The CDR3 DNA reads as TGTGCCAGCAGCCCCCGGCCCAGGGGGCTATCACCCCTCCACTTT. Its protein is CASSPRPRGLSPLHF.